This T cell receptor (beta chain) was captured in a study of shared clonotypes between healthy human individuals. V was clipped by 0 bases and J by 4 bases, with 10 bases between them. CDR3 length: 15 amino acids. The V gene's germline CDR1 is MNHNS and CDR2 SASEGT. Measured with immunoSEQ multiplex PCR; TCRdb has only the in-frame clones, and not every one. The sample shows approximately 2.5 million clones, more than 90% of them seen only once. Sequencing was carried out using naive CD4+ T cells sorted from blood. Subset noted: CD45RA+ positively selected. J is TRBJ2-1 and V is TRBV6-1; D is unresolved. This TCR came from a man aged 18-30 years in good health. The CDR3 here is CASSEAPPKYNEQFF. The CDR3 nucleotides read TGTGCCAGCAGTGAAGCGCCCCCCAAGTACAATGAGCAGTTCTTC.